This T cell receptor beta chain was identified during a study of human T cells and chemical hapten exposure. The table lists this clonotype with a few counts. V was cut by 7 bases and J by 0 bases, with 13 bases left in between. Germline CDR1 is MNHEY and CDR2 is SVGEGT. The CDR3 sequence is 15 residues long. Time point reported: patch test 2, 6 weeks after DPC sensitization. As to treatment: therapeutic diphenylcyclopropenone sensitization with weekly scalp DPC. In TCRdb, the RACE reads were re-called with MiXCR into one record per CDR3 protein. The table shows 80,000 to 100,000 distinct CDR3 sequences, with 8% to 13% occurring only once.

This chain joins TRBV6-2 or TRBV6-3 and TRBJ2-1; the D gene is possibly TRBD2 (5 bases). Sequenced material: whole blood, taken in connection with sensitization to the hapten diphenylcyclopropenone (DPC). This receptor was taken from a woman aged 45-65 years with alopecia areata. Some clones in this sample may be carry-over from other donors' samples. As DNA, the CDR3 is TGTGCCAGCAACGGAGGCGCCAGCTCCTACAATGAGCAGTTCTTC. This gives the protein CASNGGASSYNEQFF.